A single count supports the clone carrying this T cell receptor beta chain. The antigen is not known. The record originates from a study of vaccination and CD4 T cells after COVID-19. With the Oncomine TCR Beta short-read assay, DNA from cultured CD4+ T cells was sequenced. From the PCR reads, TCRdb called clonotypes with MiXCR, one entry per CDR3 protein. Of around 20,000 distinct CDR3 sequences listed, about 61% are singletons. Specified treatment: roughly nine-day PBMC culture with coronavirus spike peptide pools or control peptides (ViraFEST assay). Wells contained about 2 million PBMCs each, and these were cultured with roughly 10 IU/ml IL-2 and about 9 ug/ml peptide pools. V was pared by 4 bases and J by 0 bases, with 6 bases of the junction left unmatched. The CDR3 is 15 residues long. CDR1 and CDR2 from the germline V gene are SGHRS and YFSETQ. Study-wide results and caveats: Convalescent patients had a median around 90% of post-vaccine SARS-CoV-2-reactive clones that were detected only after vaccination, not before it.

The sequenced sample consisted of CD4+ T cells from blood, cultured in vitro. This TCR derives from a human donor who had recovered from COVID-19. The chain carries TRBV5-1 and TRBJ2-7; TRBD2 aligns across 8 bases. The DNA of the CDR3 is TGCGCCAGCAGCATTACTAGCGGTCGCTCCTACGAGCAGTACTTC. Translation gives CASSITSGRSYEQYF.